The 30 T cell receptor beta chains listed next were all sequenced from one sample in a study of CD8 T cells in ankylosing spondylitis (dated by TCRdb to 2016 to 2017). What the study reported, not specific to this receptor: A TCR beta motif of about 8 highly homologous amino acid variants appeared characteristic of blood from ankylosing spondylitis patients.

No antigen has been assigned to these receptors. The library relied on 5' RACE. Instrument used: Illumina HiSeq 2500. TCRdb trimmed the raw reads at Q25, called clones with MiXCR and kept productive beta chains. Every CDR3 protein is listed once, alongside the most common genes and DNA of its rows. The sample records more than 400,000 distinct CDR3 sequences, 5.3% of which are singletons. Roughly 3.5% of the sample lies in the top ten. The sequenced sample was blood, either unsorted or a sorted T cell fraction (not recorded which). The receptors were gathered from a male donor with ankylosing spondylitis.

This clonotype has a count of ten or more. The chain carries TRBV10-3 and TRBJ2-7; D is undetermined. The CDR3 is 14 amino acids. Trimming pared 3 bases from V and 2 bases from J, leaving 11 bases between. Germline CDR1 is ENHRY and CDR2 is SYGVKD. Here the CDR3 DNA reads TGTGCCATCAGTGACGGCAGTAAAGCCTACGAGCAGTACTTC. This gives the protein CAISDGSKAYEQYF.

In this sample, this clonotype turned up many times. This chain uses TRBV20-1 with TRBJ2-7; D is ambiguous. The germline V gene has CDR1 DFQATT and CDR2 SNEGSKA (reference sequence). The V end was cut by 3 bases, the J end by 5 bases, with 11 bases between. CDR3 length: 12 amino acids. The CDR3, as DNA: TGCAGTGCTAGTATCGGCCGCCACGAGCAGTACTTC. This encodes CSASIGRHEQYF.

This clonotype was counted a few times. V usage is TRBV9 and J usage is TRBJ1-1; D gene unclear. Trimming left V 4 bases short and J 0 bases short, with 13 bases between. The CDR3 sequence is 15 residues long. The germline V gene has CDR1 SGDLS and CDR2 YYNGEE. CDR3 DNA sequence: TGTGCCAGCAGCTATGGGTCTTTATTGAACACTGAAGCTTTCTTT. Its translation: CASSYGSLLNTEAFF.

The sample holds many counts of this clonotype. This chain connects TRBV9 to TRBJ2-5, with D perhaps given as TRBD1 or TRBD2 (6 bases each). Between the trimmed V and J ends, which lost 4 bases and 4 bases, there was a span of 17 bases. The CDR3 length is 15 residues. Germline V gene lookup returns CDR1 SGDLS and CDR2 YYNGEE. The CDR3 region has the DNA TGTGCCAGCAGCAATCCCGGCAGGGGAGGAGAGACCCAGTACTTC. Translating gives CASSNPGRGGETQYF.

This clonotype was counted at least ten times. This chain connects TRBV18 to TRBJ2-3; a weak D match, TRBD2 (5 bases). Germline V CDR1 and CDR2: KGHSH, LQKENI. The CDR3 is 14 amino acids. Deletions cut 2 bases from V and 6 bases from J, with 12 bases between. CDR3 DNA: TGTGCCAGCTCACCAAGGCTCTCGGGGGATACGCAGTATTTT. The encoded protein is CASSPRLSGDTQYF.

The rearrangement links TRBV7-2 to TRBJ2-6; D remains unclear. Per germline, CDR1 SGHTA and CDR2 FQGNSA. Trimming removed 7 bases from V and 4 bases from J, with 14 bases in between. The CDR3 extends over 15 amino acids. The CDR3 DNA reads as TGTGCCAGCAACCACCCGCTACCGGGGGCCAACGTCCTGACTTTC. It translates to CASNHPLPGANVLTF.

This clonotype was counted many times. The CDR3 DNA reads as TGTGCCAGCTCACTAGCGGGAGCGGCCACCGGGGAGCTGTTTTTT. Its translation is CASSLAGAATGELFF. The chain has TRBV10-3 and TRBJ2-2; 11 nucleotides align to TRBD2. This CDR3 contains 15 residues. V was pared by 10 bases and J by 4 bases, with 8 bases of the junction left unmatched. From germline, CDR1 is ENHRY and CDR2 SYGVKD.

The sample holds many counts of this clonotype. This sequence joins TRBV7-9 and TRBJ1-2; D ambiguous. The V and J ends lost 5 bases and 4 bases respectively, with 11 bases between them. The CDR3 runs to 13 residues. Germline loops: CDR1 SEHNR, CDR2 FQNEAQ (reference sequence). The CDR3 sequence is CASSQEIRYGYTF. CDR3 in DNA: TGTGCCAGCAGCCAGGAGATCCGCTATGGCTACACCTTC.

This clonotype occurred many times. The chain has TRBV12-3 or TRBV12-4 and TRBJ2-5; no firm D call. V lost 3 bases and J lost 4, with 12 bases in between. The CDR3 runs to 14 residues. CDR3 in amino acids: CASSLGITGETQYF. The CDR3 DNA follows: TGTGCCAGCAGTTTGGGTATTACCGGAGAGACCCAGTACTTC.

This clonotype showed up many times. The rearrangement uses TRBV20-1 and TRBJ2-1, with D perhaps matching TRBD2 (5 bases). Germline CDR1 DFQATT, CDR2 SNEGSKA (reference sequence). This CDR3 is built from 15 residues. Deletions cut 0 bases from V and 8 bases from J, with 17 bases between. CDR3 amino acids: CSARDPSRWTDEQFF. In DNA form, the CDR3 reads TGCAGTGCTAGAGATCCGTCCAGGTGGACTGATGAGCAGTTCTTC.

This clonotype showed up many times. This chain links TRBV15 with TRBJ1-2, with a weak D call TRBD1 (5 bases). Germline V gene lookup returns CDR1 LNHNV and CDR2 YYDKDF (reference sequence). V was pared by 1 base and J by 10 bases, with 16 bases between. This CDR3 spans 14 amino acids. CDR3 loop: CATSRGYPGEVYTF. The DNA of the CDR3 is TGTGCCACCAGCAGAGGGTATCCGGGGGAAGTCTACACCTTC. The variable domain in full, with the rest retrieved from reference TRBV15 and TRBJ1-2, is DAMVIQNPRYQVTQFGKPVTLSCSQTLNHNVMYWYQQKSSQAPKLLFHYYDKDFNNEADTPDNFQSRRPNTSFCFLDIRSPGLGDTAMYLCATSRGYPGEVYTFGSGTRLTVV.

This clonotype was observed many times. This chain links TRBV5-1 with TRBJ2-3; D might be TRBD1 or TRBD2, each matching 6 bases. Trimming shortened V by 0 bases and J by 3 bases, and 11 bases separated the two germline ends. The CDR3 is 15 residues long. Germline V gives CDR1 SGHRS, CDR2 YFSETQ. CDR3 region: CASSLARGLTDTQYF. CDR3 in DNA: TGCGCCAGCAGCTTGGCACGGGGGCTGACAGATACGCAGTATTTT.

This clonotype was seen at least ten times. This chain joins TRBV5-1 and TRBJ2-7; no clear D. Germline values: CDR1 SGHRS, CDR2 YFSETQ. The CDR3 covers 14 residues. The V gene lost 4 bases and the J gene lost 3 bases, with 14 bases spanning the gap. The CDR3 sequence is CASSATRVHYEQYF. The CDR3 region has the DNA TGCGCCAGCAGCGCCACCCGGGTCCACTACGAGCAGTACTTC.

This clonotype showed up many times. The rearrangement links TRBV29-1 to TRBJ2-1, with D unclear. Germline V lookup: CDR1 SQVTM, CDR2 ANQGSEA. Trimming removed 3 bases from V and 7 bases from J, with 10 bases in between. The CDR3 is made up of 12 amino acids. The CDR3 DNA is TGCAGCGTTGAGTCCAGCTGGAATGAGCAGTTCTTC. This encodes CSVESSWNEQFF.

The genes are TRBV28 and TRBJ1-1; D perhaps matches TRBD1 (6 bases). The CDR3 length is 17 residues. V gave up 5 bases and J gave up 6 bases, with 25 bases separating them. Germline loops: CDR1 MDHEN, CDR2 SYDVKM. DNA for the CDR3: TGTGCCAGCAGTAATGTAGGACAGATGGGGTTCGGGGCTGAAGCTTTCTTT. It yields the protein CASSNVGQMGFGAEAFF.

In its sample, this clonotype was seen many times. The rearrangement uses TRBV3-1 and TRBJ2-3; 10 bases agree with TRBD2. The CDR3 extends over 17 amino acids. Trimming took 6 bases from V and 3 from J; bases not matched to a gene: 12. CDR1 is LGHDT and CDR2 is YNNKEL in the germline V gene (reference sequence). The CDR3 spells CASSSDGVAGGTDTQYF. DNA of the CDR3: TGTGCCAGCAGTTCAGATGGAGTAGCGGGAGGAACAGATACGCAGTATTTT.

This clonotype came up a few times. The chain links TRBV15 to TRBJ2-7, with 8 bases lining up with TRBD1. The CDR3 runs 13 residues. Per germline, CDR1 LNHNV and CDR2 YYDKDF (reference sequence). The V segment lost 3 bases and the J segment 7 bases; nucleotides outside the gene matches: 5. The CDR3 reads CATSRDRAEEQYF. DNA for the CDR3: TGTGCCACCAGCAGGGACAGGGCGGAAGAGCAGTACTTC.

The sample holds many counts of this clonotype. The chain has TRBV6-6 and TRBJ2-1; no definite D call. Trimming left V 8 bases short and J 4 bases short, with 9 bases between. The CDR3 is 12 residues long. Germline V CDR1 and CDR2: MNHNY, SVGAGI (reference sequence). This CDR3 reads CASYGYYNEQFF. The DNA for the CDR3 is TGTGCCAGCTACGGATATTACAATGAGCAGTTCTTC.

This clonotype was seen repeatedly, ten times or more. V is TRBV5-1 and J is TRBJ2-1, with D uncertain. Germline V gene sequence: CDR1 SGHRS, CDR2 YFSETQ. The CDR3 consists of 14 residues. Trimming took 1 base from V and 7 from J, leaving 12 bases between them. CDR3 residues: CASSLSLGYNEQFF. DNA of the CDR3: TGCGCCAGCAGCTTGAGTTTGGGTTATAATGAGCAGTTCTTC.

Comments on this clonotype: At one boundary the junction diverges from the germline segment, which might be a read error. The chain combines TRBV4-2 with TRBJ2-1, with 14 bases that match TRBD2. This CDR3 contains 19 residues. Looked up from germline, CDR1 is LGHNA and CDR2 is YNFKEQ. CDR3 amino acids: CASSLLGTSGGPSYNEEFF. The DNA for the CDR3 is TGTGCCAGCAGCCTCCTCGGGACTAGCGGGGGCCCCTCCTACAATGAGGAGTTCTTC.

This clonotype has a count of ten or more. This chain joins TRBV20-1 and TRBJ2-7; 12 positions match TRBD2. The CDR3 spans 15 residues. Trimming took 2 bases from V and 1 from J; bases not matched to a gene: 3. Germline V lookup: CDR1 DFQATT, CDR2 SNEGSKA (reference sequence). The CDR3 is CSARPGLAGSYEQYF. The CDR3 DNA sequence: TGCAGTGCTAGACCCGGACTAGCGGGATCCTACGAGCAGTACTTC.

This clonotype has at least ten counts. This chain joins TRBV5-4 and TRBJ2-3, with D possibly being TRBD1 (5 bases). V lost 0 bases, J lost 5 bases, and 13 bases lay in between. Germline assignment: CDR1 SGHNT and CDR2 YYREEE (reference sequence). The length of the CDR3 is 15 residues. In nucleotides, the CDR3 is TGTGCCAGCAGCTTGGCCGAAACAGGCGGAGATACGCAGTATTTT. Amino acids: CASSLAETGGDTQYF.

The sample holds many counts of this clonotype. The rearrangement uses TRBV7-3 and TRBJ2-2, with D unclear. Trimming removed 5 bases at V and 4 bases at J, with 11 bases between. Germline CDR1 reads SGHTA; CDR2 reads FQGTGA. The CDR3 has 14 amino acids. The CDR3 protein is CASSADPFTGELFF. The DNA of the CDR3 is TGTGCCAGCAGCGCCGACCCCTTCACCGGGGAGCTGTTTTTT.

This clonotype was detected many times. The rearrangement links TRBV6-1 to TRBJ1-5; 7 nucleotides line up with TRBD1. The length of the CDR3 is 14 residues. Germline trimming cut 5 bases from V and 5 bases from J; bases unmatched to any gene: 6. Germline CDR1 and CDR2: MNHNS and SASEGT. The CDR3 spells CASSQNRGDQPQHF. Written as DNA, the CDR3 is TGTGCCAGCAGTCAAAACAGGGGAGATCAGCCCCAGCATTTT.

This clonotype occurred many times. The chain links TRBV5-1 to TRBJ2-7; the D gene could be TRBD1 or TRBD2 (7 bases each). V gave up 0 bases and J gave up 3 bases, with 13 bases separating them. CDR1 SGHRS and CDR2 YFSETQ come from the germline V gene. The CDR3 is 15 residues long. CDR3 residues: CASSLAQGRVYEQYF. In nucleotides, the CDR3 is TGCGCCAGCAGCTTGGCACAGGGGAGGGTCTACGAGCAGTACTTC.

This clonotype was seen at least ten times. The rearrangement links TRBV4-2 to TRBJ2-7; D gene unclear. The CDR3 has 15 residues. Trimming stripped 1 base from V and 5 bases from J, with 15 bases between. Germline V gene data show CDR1 as LGHNA and CDR2 as YNFKEQ. The DNA of the CDR3 is TGTGCCAGCAGCCAAGTGGCGTTACCTCGGGACGAGCAGTACTTC. It is translated as CASSQVALPRDEQYF.

This clonotype was recorded many times. J is TRBJ2-3 and V is TRBV5-1, with D hard to call. CDR3 size: 13 residues. Deletions cut 5 bases from V and 0 bases from J, with 7 bases between. The germline gives CDR1 SGHRS, CDR2 YFSETQ. CDR3 nucleotide sequence: TGCGCCAGCAGGGTCGGGAGCACAGATACGCAGTATTTT. Translation gives CASRVGSTDTQYF.

This clonotype was seen many times. This chain links TRBV6-2 or TRBV6-3 with TRBJ2-7; maybe TRBD1 (6 bases). CDR1 is MNHEY, CDR2 SVGEGT, per germline. Trimming took 0 bases from V and 0 from J, leaving 12 bases between them. The CDR3 extends over 16 amino acids. The CDR3 region has the DNA TGTGCCAGCAGTTACTCCGGGACAAGGAGCTCCTACGAGCAGTACTTC. Translation gives CASSYSGTRSSYEQYF.

This clonotype was detected a few times. The chain combines TRBV2 with TRBJ1-5; D perhaps matches TRBD1 (5 bases). The CDR3 contains 15 residues. Germline V CDR1 and CDR2: SNHLY, FYNNEI. V gave up 3 bases and J gave up 7 bases, with 16 bases separating them. CDR3 loop: CASSDSGRRGQPQHF. The CDR3 DNA is TGTGCCAGCAGTGATTCTGGCCGCCGGGGGCAGCCCCAGCATTTT.

This clonotype came up many times. CDR3 coding DNA: TGCAGCCTACGGGACAGGGGATTCCAAGAGACCCAGTACTTC. Its translation: CSLRDRGFQETQYF. This rearrangement joins TRBV29-1 to TRBJ2-5, with TRBD1 matching over 10 bases. After removal of 8 bases from V and 1 base from J, the junction contained 7 bases not matched to a gene. Germline V gene data show CDR1 as SQVTM and CDR2 as ANQGSEA. This CDR3 contains 14 residues.